This T cell receptor (beta chain) was profiled in a study of blood T cells in healthy people across ages. The CDR3 contains 11 residues. Germline V gene data show CDR1 as SQVTM and CDR2 as ANQGSEA. In regard to this clonotype: A junction boundary mismatches the germline segment, possibly from a read error.

Total RNA, at least 6 micrograms per sample, came from PBMCs. It was with a sample-barcoded 5' primer and a J-beta primer mix that a second PCR of roughly 6 to 11 cycles was run. TCRdb reprocessed the 5' RACE reads via MiXCR and lists one record per CDR3 protein. The sample gives about 560,000 distinct CDR3 sequences, about 27% of which show up once; about 3.9% is in the top ten. The sample was also linked to a second study, of T cells of mothers and their children. This second study notes: A few mothers and their six children, all healthy Caucasians, donated.

Specimen: blood. The chain carries TRBV29-1 and TRBJ1-4; no definite D call. The receptor comes from a boy aged 2 to 9 in good health. CDR3 sequence reads: CSVKDREKLFF. In DNA, the CDR3 is TGCAGCGTTAAAGATCGAGAAAAACTGTTTTTT.